The clone carrying this T cell receptor (beta chain) was seen just once. This sample was included in a study of CD8 T cells in Susac syndrome. An amount of RNA that ranged from roughly 0.45 to 1 ug was reverse transcribed with random hexamers. TCRdb called the immunoSEQ multiplex PCR reads again in MiXCR, with one record for every CDR3 protein. This sample has roughly 80,000 distinct CDR3 sequences, with 85% to 95% found just once. Germline CDR1 is DFQATT and CDR2 is SNEGSKA (reference sequence). This CDR3 has 19 amino acids. The J segment lost 0 bases and the V segment lost 1 base, leaving 14 bases of the junction unmatched.

Sequencing input: CD8+ T cells from PBMCs. The sequence was obtained from a human donor in good health. J is TRBJ1-5 and V is TRBV20-1; 8 bases are a match to TRBD1. In nucleotides, the CDR3 is TGCAGTGCTAGAGCCGAGAGGACAGGGTGGGCCACTAGCAATCAGCCCCAGCATTTT. This translates into CSARAERTGWATSNQPQHF.